This entry lists 4 T cell receptor beta chains sequenced from one sample in a study of human T cells and chemical hapten exposure. TCRdb recomputed calls from the RACE reads with MiXCR, one row per CDR3 protein. Of 90,000 to 110,000 distinct CDR3 sequences detected, less than 10% appear once; the ten largest clones hold approximately 2.8%. Time point: patch test 2, 6 weeks after DPC sensitization. Documented treatment: therapeutic diphenylcyclopropenone sensitization with weekly scalp DPC. This material consisted of whole blood, taken in connection with sensitization to the hapten diphenylcyclopropenone (DPC). All receptors derive from a woman aged 35 to 49 with alopecia areata. Some clones in this sample may be carry-over from other donors' samples.

This clonotype was seen at least ten times. The chain uses TRBV5-1 and TRBJ2-1, with 8 nucleotides matching TRBD1. Germline-derived CDR1 and CDR2 are SGHRS and YFSETQ. The CDR3 covers 16 residues. With 0 bases clipped from V and 2 bases from J, the junction kept 4 bases outside the gene matches. In DNA, the CDR3 is TGCGCCAGCAGCTTGGTAGGACAGGGAGCCTACAATGAGCAGTTCTTC. Amino acid sequence: CASSLVGQGAYNEQFF. The complete variable domain, with remaining parts taken from reference TRBV5-1 and TRBJ2-1, reads KAGVTQTPRYLIKTRGQQVTLSCSPISGHRSVSWYQQTPGQGLQFLFEYFSETQRNKGNFPGRFSGRQFSNSRSEMNVSTLELGDSALYLCASSLVGQGAYNEQFFGPGTRLTVL.

V is TRBV4-2 and J is TRBJ2-5, with a possible D match to TRBD1 (6 bases). Germline CDR1 LGHNA, CDR2 YNFKEQ. The CDR3 loop spans 15 amino acids. Trimming left V 0 bases short and J 5 bases short, with 13 bases between. CDR3 amino acids: CASSQDTGSGETQYF. The CDR3 coding sequence is TGTGCCAGCAGCCAAGATACAGGGTCGGGGGAGACCCAGTACTTC.

This clonotype showed up many times. The J gene is TRBJ2-7, the V gene TRBV7-6, with no clear D. V lost 1 base and J lost 5, with 6 bases in between. CDR3 length equals 12 residues. Germline CDR1 and CDR2: SGHVS and FNYEAQ. The CDR3 loop reads CASSLVTNEQYF. As DNA, the CDR3 is TGTGCCAGCAGCTTAGTAACTAACGAGCAGTACTTC.

This clonotype was counted many times. J is TRBJ1-2 and V is TRBV5-1; perhaps TRBD1 as D (6 bases). This CDR3 region has 15 residues. Germline CDR1 SGHRS, CDR2 YFSETQ. Trimming removed 1 base from V and 8 bases from J, with 18 bases in between. CDR3 protein: CASSLIWGPSGGYTF. As DNA, the CDR3 is TGCGCCAGCAGCTTGATTTGGGGGCCCTCCGGAGGCTACACCTTC.